This TCR beta chain originates from a study of blood T cell repertoires in COVID-19. The protocol was immunoSEQ multiplex PCR, while the TCRdb copy is restricted to in-frame clones and leaves out a portion. The table lists more than 150,000 clones, about nine tenths of them singletons, with approximately 2.2% in the top ten. CDR3 length: 16 residues. Germline V CDR1 and CDR2: LNHDA, SQIVND (reference sequence). The junction had 4 bases not matched to a gene; V was cut back by 3 bases and J by 0 bases. Symptom resolution, clearance, or two negative PCRs marked donors in Cohort 3 as recovered. The source is a woman aged 25 to 45 who had recovered from COVID-19. What was sequenced was PBMCs or T cells enriched from blood (not recorded which). The rearrangement joins TRBV19 to TRBJ1-4; 7 nucleotides line up with TRBD1. The CDR3 DNA reads TGTGCCAGTAGTATGGACAGGCGCTCAACTAATGAAAAACTGTTTTTT. Residues: CASSMDRRSTNEKLFF.